Listed below are T cell receptor beta chains from one sample, sequenced in a study of blood T cell repertoires in COVID-19. TCRdb's copy holds only in-frame clones and misses some; the assay was immunoSEQ multiplex PCR. Of 150,000 or so clones in the sample, 80% to 90% were seen once. The source material was peripheral blood. The receptors stem from a man aged 18-30 years with COVID-19, enrolled during active disease. CDR3s include the opening cysteine and the closing phenylalanine or tryptophan. The D gene is left open where the match is weak. Only some rows state a clone size, as once, few, many or a class for expanded clones.

D gene	V gene	clone size	J gene	CDR3 protein	CDR3 DNA
TRBD1	TRBV6-1	NA	TRBJ2-7	CASSPGQGAHEQYF	TGTGCCAGCAGCCCGGGACAGGGGGCCCACGAGCAGTACTTC
TRBD1	TRBV28	NA	TRBJ2-5	CASSQPRTGTEETQYF	TGTGCCAGCAGTCAACCCCGGACAGGGACGGAAGAGACCCAGTACTTC
NA	TRBV5-1	NA	TRBJ2-6	CASSSPAGANVLTF	TGCGCCAGCAGCTCCCCCGCTGGGGCCAACGTCCTGACTTTC
NA	TRBV7-9	NA	TRBJ1-1	CAGSGQTTEAFF	TGTGCCGGCTCAGGACAGACTACTGAAGCTTTCTTT
TRBD2	TRBV11-2	NA	TRBJ2-1	CASSPRLAANEQFF	TGTGCCAGCAGCCCCCGACTAGCGGCCAATGAGCAGTTCTTC
NA	TRBV13	NA	TRBJ2-1	CASSPSRGPEYNEQFF	TGTGCCAGCAGCCCCTCGCGGGGCCCTGAGTACAATGAGCAGTTCTTC
TRBD1	TRBV13	NA	TRBJ1-1	CASSHPTGGGTEAFF	TGTGCCAGCAGCCACCCGACAGGGGGCGGCACTGAAGCTTTCTTT
TRBD2	TRBV7-8	once	TRBJ2-3	CASSLAGTITDTQYF	TGTGCCAGCAGCCTCGCCGGGACTATAACAGATACGCAGTATTTT
NA	TRBV5-4	NA	TRBJ2-5	CASSNNPMYQETQYF	TGTGCCAGCAGCAACAACCCCATGTACCAAGAGACCCAGTACTTC
TRBD2	TRBV2	NA	TRBJ2-7	CASSGGLAGVGYEQYF	TGTGCCAGCAGTGGGGGTCTAGCGGGAGTGGGGTACGAGCAGTACTTC
NA	TRBV3-1/TRBV3-2	NA	TRBJ1-5	CASSPGHLSNQPQHF	TGTGCCAGCAGCCCGGGACACCTTAGCAATCAGCCCCAGCATTTT
TRBD2	TRBV27	NA	TRBJ2-1	CASSFGGTSGNPEQFF	TGTGCCAGCAGTTTCGGGGGGACTAGCGGGAACCCAGAGCAGTTCTTC
NA	TRBV19	NA	TRBJ2-1	CASRADGNNEQFF	TGTGCCAGTAGGGCTGACGGGAACAATGAGCAGTTCTTC
NA	TRBV7-6	NA	TRBJ2-7	CASSSTITYEQYF	TGTGCCAGCAGCTCAACTATAACCTACGAGCAGTACTTC
TRBD1	TRBV9	NA	TRBJ1-3	CASGQGAGNTIYF	TGTGCCAGCGGGCAGGGGGCAGGAAACACCATATATTTT
NA	TRBV7-2	NA	TRBJ1-5	CASSITASNQPQHF	TGTGCCAGCAGCATTACAGCTAGCAATCAGCCCCAGCATTTT
NA	TRBV2	NA	TRBJ1-2	CASSEGRGGSYGYTF	TGTGCCAGCAGTGAAGGAAGGGGGGGAAGCTATGGCTACACCTTC
TRBD1	TRBV25-1	NA	TRBJ2-1	CASSEEGTGTYNEQFF	TGTGCCAGCAGTGAGGAAGGGACAGGGACCTACAATGAGCAGTTCTTC
TRBD1	TRBV9	NA	TRBJ2-2	CASSAQGSGELFF	TGTGCCAGCAGCGCACAGGGGTCCGGGGAGCTGTTTTTT
NA	TRBV28	NA	TRBJ1-4	CASSTHRATTNEKLFF	TGTGCCAGCAGTACCCACAGGGCTACAACTAATGAAAAACTGTTTTTT
NA	TRBV18	once	TRBJ2-3	CASSPEGRSSDTQYF	TGTGCCAGCTCACCGGAGGGGCGTTCGTCAGATACGCAGTATTTT
NA	TRBV4-1	NA	TRBJ1-2	CASSYRQEATYGYTF	TGCGCCAGCAGCTACCGACAGGAAGCCACCTATGGCTACACCTTC
TRBD2	TRBV5-1	NA	TRBJ2-1	CASSAAGRALEQFF	TGCGCCAGCAGCGCGGCTGGGAGGGCCTTGGAGCAGTTCTTC
NA	TRBV2	NA	TRBJ2-5	CASTRVGGTKETQYF	TGTGCCAGCACAAGAGTCGGCGGTACTAAAGAGACCCAGTACTTC